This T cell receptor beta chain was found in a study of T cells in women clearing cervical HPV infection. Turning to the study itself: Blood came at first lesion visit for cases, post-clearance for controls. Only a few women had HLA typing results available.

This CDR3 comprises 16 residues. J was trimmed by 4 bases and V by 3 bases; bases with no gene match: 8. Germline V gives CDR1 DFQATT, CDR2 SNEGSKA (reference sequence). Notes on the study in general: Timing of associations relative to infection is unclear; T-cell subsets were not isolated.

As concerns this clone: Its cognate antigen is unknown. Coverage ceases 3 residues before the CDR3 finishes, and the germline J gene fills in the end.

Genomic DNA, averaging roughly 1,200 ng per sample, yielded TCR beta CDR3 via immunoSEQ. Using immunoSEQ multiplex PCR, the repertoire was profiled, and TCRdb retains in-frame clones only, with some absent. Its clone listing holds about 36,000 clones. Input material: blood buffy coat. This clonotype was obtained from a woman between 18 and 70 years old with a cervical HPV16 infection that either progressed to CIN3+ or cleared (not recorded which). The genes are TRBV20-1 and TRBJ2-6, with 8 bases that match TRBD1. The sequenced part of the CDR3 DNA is TGCAGTGCTAGCCCCAAGACAGGGGCCGGGGCCAACGTC. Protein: CSASPKTGAGANV. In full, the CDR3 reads CSASPKTGAGANVLTF.